This TCR beta chain was captured by sequencing in a study of T-cell reconstitution after alpha-beta-depleted transplantation in children. The sample holds a few counts of this clonotype. This sample's TCRbeta library carried unique molecular identifier barcodes. From the PCR reads, TCRdb called clonotypes with MiXCR, one entry per CDR3 protein. The sample shows fewer than 550,000 distinct CDR3 sequences, approximately 10% of them seen only once. Sequencing was performed on PBMCs, mostly from graft donor cells, taken 180 days after TCRalphabeta/CD19-depleted stem cell transplant. The sequence was collected from a female patient between 2 and 15 years old who had a stem cell transplant for aplastic anemia, so the T cells may come from the graft donor.

The CDR3 reads CSAGSQFGTDTQYF. CDR3 coding DNA: TGCAGCGCCGGTTCGCAGTTCGGCACAGATACGCAGTATTTT. This chain joins TRBV29-1 and TRBJ2-3; D is undetermined. Germline CDR1 SQVTM, CDR2 ANQGSEA. Trimming removed 7 bases at V and 1 base at J, with 15 bases between. This CDR3 region has 14 residues.